This is a list of T cell receptor beta chains from one sample in a study of T-cell reconstitution after alpha-beta-depleted transplantation in children. From the PCR reads, TCRdb called clonotypes with MiXCR, one entry per CDR3 protein. Altogether some 830,000 distinct CDR3 sequences are present, approximately 15% being singletons, with the ten largest covering about 5%. Sequenced here: PBMCs, mostly from graft donor cells, sampled 360 days after TCRalphabeta/CD19-depleted stem cell transplant. These TCRs come from a male patient younger than 18 who had a stem cell transplant for acute lymphoblastic leukemia, so the T cells may come from the graft donor. The CDR3 runs from the conserved cysteine through the conserved F or W.

TRBJ2-7 | TRBV5-1 | CASSLTSITYEQYF
TRBJ1-1 | TRBV19 | CASSIDGPQQGEAFF
TRBJ2-7 | TRBV12-3/TRBV12-4 | CASSLGVWGPQGYEQYF
TRBJ2-1 | TRBV4-1 | CASSQPAGRSYNEQFF
TRBJ2-7 | TRBV5-1 | CASKQGDSSYEQYF
TRBJ2-1 | TRBV5-1 | CASSRTAFPDDNEQFF
TRBJ1-4 | TRBV28 | CASSSNRGWGEKLFF
TRBJ2-1 | TRBV11-2 | CASSPGTTAMGQFF
TRBJ2-2 | TRBV12-3/TRBV12-4 | CASSPHRGRSGELFF
TRBJ2-1 | TRBV24-1 | CATSDFKTSGIDEQFF
TRBJ1-2 | TRBV3-1 | CASSGQANYGYTF
TRBJ2-7 | TRBV10-3 | CAISDGTIAYEQYF
TRBJ2-1 | TRBV5-1 | CASSSPGQLSKQREQFF
TRBJ2-3 | TRBV14 | CASSQRPQAVPDTQYF
TRBJ2-6 | TRBV27 | CASSISGANVLTF
TRBJ2-5 | TRBV7-2 | CASSLGRASTQYF
TRBJ2-1 | TRBV24-1 | CATSDNLKKNEQFF
TRBJ2-7 | TRBV25-1 | CASSLAGGPAPYEQYF
TRBJ2-5 | TRBV29-1 | CSALDRNGETQYF
TRBJ2-6 | TRBV11-2 | CASSFGDGRSGANVLTF
TRBJ2-3 | TRBV27 | CASSSPPVDTQYF
TRBJ2-5 | TRBV12-3/TRBV12-4 | CASSSSWSQETQYF
TRBJ2-1 | TRBV5-1 | CASREGGAPTAYNEQFF
TRBJ2-1 | TRBV12-3/TRBV12-4 | CASSLRSSYNEQFF
TRBJ2-2 | TRBV5-1 | CASSLVGGTPTGELFF
TRBJ1-1 | TRBV12-3/TRBV12-4 | CASSLKRGTEAFF
TRBJ1-1 | TRBV29-1 | CSYSGPGQGLTRPNTEAFF